The TCR beta chain described here comes from a study of post-analysis software for immune sequencing data. Across the study: Relapsing-remitting, secondary progressive and progressive-relapsing forms made up the multiple sclerosis disease courses.

Germline CDR1 and CDR2: MNHEY and SVGAGI. Between the trimmed V and J ends, which lost 2 bases and 2 bases, there was a span of 2 bases. The CDR3 covers 12 residues. Tagging with unique molecular identifiers was a feature of the TCR beta cDNA libraries. cDNA molecules numbering some 500,000 came from roughly 1 to 10 million T cells. TCRdb passed the PCR reads through MiXCR, listing each CDR3 protein once. Here the sample spans roughly 600,000 distinct CDR3 sequences, around 47% being singletons. Findings and limits, study-wide: Relative to controls, patients with multiple sclerosis showed significantly lower normalized Chao1 diversity. Samples prepared in the same batch strongly co-clustered by F measure. With TRBV5-6, TRBV5-1 and TRBV20-1 included, five TRBV segments were more frequent in patients than in controls.

This clonotype appeared a few times. Its antigen is unknown. Sequencing was done on a sample of blood. V and J are TRBV6-5 and TRBJ2-3; D ambiguous. This receptor was taken from a girl between 5 and 17 years old with multiple sclerosis. CDR3 residues: CASSYVTDTQYF. The CDR3 DNA sequence: TGTGCCAGCAGTTACGTCACAGATACGCAGTATTTT.